The next 12 T cell receptor beta chains were all read from a single sample in a study of OX40 agonist ivuxolimab in advanced cancers. Sequenced by immunoSEQ multiplex PCR; TCRdb stores in-frame clones only, minus some. Of tens of thousands of clones listed, 75% to 90% are singletons. The sequences come from CD4+ or CD8+ T cells sorted from blood, collected in a trial of the OX40 agonist ivuxolimab. The receptors originated from an adult with an advanced solid tumor such as melanoma, head and neck, liver or kidney cancer.

The chain recombines TRBV5-4 with TRBJ2-1; no definite D call. This CDR3 region has 14 residues. CDR1 and CDR2 from the germline V gene are SGHNT and YYREEE (reference sequence). V dropped 2 bases and J dropped 5 bases, with 11 bases sitting between them. Here the CDR3 DNA reads TGTGCCAGCAGCTTAGCGATCACACACAATGAGCAGTTCTTC. As protein: CASSLAITHNEQFF.

The V call is TRBV6-5, the J call TRBJ2-7; D is unclear. V lost 2 bases and J 2 bases, leaving 7 bases between the germline ends. The CDR3 is 13 amino acids. Germline CDR1 and CDR2: MNHEY and SVGAGI. The CDR3 spells CASSYRAAYEQYF. For the CDR3, the DNA is TGTGCCAGCAGTTACAGGGCAGCCTACGAGCAGTACTTC.

The chain recombines TRBV5-1 with TRBJ1-1, with 8 bases aligning to TRBD1. This CDR3 has 14 residues. The germline CDR1 and CDR2 sequences are SGHRS and YFSETQ. Trimming at V came to 3 bases and at J to 2 bases, leaving 3 bases not matched to a gene. The CDR3 sequence: CASSSGTGNTEAFF. CDR3 DNA sequence: TGCGCCAGCAGCTCCGGGACAGGTAACACTGAAGCTTTCTTT.

The V and J genes are TRBV27 and TRBJ2-1; TRBD2 matches 7 bases. The CDR3 has 15 amino acids. Germline-derived CDR1 and CDR2 are MNHEY and SMNVEV (reference sequence). V shed 5 bases and J 2 bases; nucleotides not matched to a gene: 6. The CDR3 nucleotides are TGTGCCAGCAGTCCCCAGCGGGGAGCCTACAATGAGCAGTTCTTC. Amino acids: CASSPQRGAYNEQFF.

The genes are TRBV29-1 and TRBJ2-5, with TRBD1 matching 7 bases. V lost 0 bases and J lost 5; bases outside the gene matches: 6. The CDR3 covers 14 residues. Germline V gene sequence: CDR1 SQVTM, CDR2 ANQGSEA. CDR3 loop: CSVEDGTARETQYF. Written as DNA, the CDR3 is TGCAGCGTTGAAGATGGGACAGCCCGGGAGACCCAGTACTTC.

On this clone itself: The sample holds other DNA sequences that translate to the same CDR3. The CDR3 DNA sequence: TGCGCCAGCAGCCAAGGTGGCTACAATGAGCAGTTCTTC. Translation gives CASSQGGYNEQFF. The rearrangement uses TRBV4-1 and TRBJ2-1; D ambiguous. Germline V gene data show CDR1 as MGHRA and CDR2 as YSYEKL. V was trimmed by 1 base and J by 3 bases, leaving 4 bases between them. This CDR3 region has 13 residues.

The V and J genes are TRBV6-4 and TRBJ2-3, with D perhaps matching TRBD1 (5 bases). This CDR3 has 14 residues. Germline V gene sequence: CDR1 MRHNA, CDR2 SNTAGT. V was pared by 0 bases and J by 1 base, with 5 bases between. DNA of the CDR3: TGTGCCAGCAGTGACTCACAGGGCACAGATACGCAGTATTTT. Its protein product is CASSDSQGTDTQYF.

The DNA of the CDR3 is TGTGCCAGCACCCCCTTTAGGGGGTCCAACACTGAAGCTTTCTTT. Amino acid sequence: CASTPFRGSNTEAFF. V is TRBV9 and J is TRBJ1-1, with D maybe TRBD1 (6 bases). The CDR3 runs to 15 residues. The V end was cut by 6 bases, the J end by 2 bases, with 17 bases between. Germline loops: CDR1 SGDLS, CDR2 YYNGEE.

The chain recombines TRBV13 with TRBJ2-3; TRBD2 agrees at 7 bases. V shed 4 bases, J shed 3 bases, and the junction held 16 bases outside the gene matches. The CDR3 is 18 amino acids. Germline V CDR1 and CDR2: PRHDT, FYEKMQ (reference sequence). As DNA, the CDR3 is TGTGCCAGCAGCTACGTACCTGTTCGAGGGAGGGAAACAGATACGCAGTATTTT. This codes for CASSYVPVRGRETDTQYF.

The rearrangement joins TRBV6-4 to TRBJ2-3; TRBD2 agrees at 7 bases. CDR3 length equals 15 residues. Trimming cost V 2 bases and J 0 bases; bases outside gene matches: 2. Germline CDR1 is MRHNA and CDR2 is SNTAGT. In DNA form, the CDR3 reads TGTGCCAGCAGTGACGGGAGGGCTAGCACAGATACGCAGTATTTT. Translating gives CASSDGRASTDTQYF.

This sequence joins TRBV6-5 and TRBJ1-1; 7 positions agree with TRBD1. The CDR3 sequence is 15 residues long. Germline assignment: CDR1 MNHEY and CDR2 SVGAGI. Trimming cost V 5 bases and J 4 bases; bases outside gene matches: 10. CDR3: CASSRSGGRGTEAFF. The CDR3 region has the DNA TGTGCCAGCAGTCGCTCAGGGGGTAGGGGCACTGAAGCTTTCTTT.

The genes are TRBV7-8 and TRBJ1-5; 7 bases line up with TRBD1. The CDR3 is made up of 15 amino acids. V trimming: 5 bases; J trimming: 0 bases; junction bases outside the gene matches: 4. The germline gives CDR1 SGHVS, CDR2 FQNEAQ. CDR3 residues: CASSGTAYSNQPQHF. CDR3 nucleotide sequence: TGTGCCAGCAGCGGGACAGCTTATAGCAATCAGCCCCAGCATTTT.